This is a list of T cell receptor beta chains from one sample in a study of blood T cell repertoires in COVID-19. The table came from immunoSEQ multiplex PCR; TCRdb's copy has only in-frame clones and leaves some out. The sample has approximately 97,000 clones, around 92% seen once. Sequenced input: peripheral blood. The receptors were gathered from a man in his late teens or twenties with acute or convalescent COVID-19. Each CDR3 is given with its conserved first and last residue. A D gene is named only where the DNA matches it firmly. Clone size, where shown, is once, few, many, or a class for clones that have expanded.

TRBV7-6	TRBJ2-5	TRBD2	NA	CASSTPLAGEWETQYF	TGTGCCAGCAGCACCCCGCTAGCGGGAGAATGGGAGACCCAGTACTTC
TRBV6-6	TRBJ1-2	NA	NA	CASTPVQHGYTF	TGTGCCAGCACCCCAGTTCAACATGGCTACACCTTC
TRBV30	TRBJ2-6	NA	once	CASRVFSSGANVLTF	TGTGCCTCCAGGGTTTTCAGCTCTGGGGCCAACGTCCTGACTTTC
TRBV18	TRBJ1-1	TRBD1	NA	CASSATGGGVIGTEAFF	TGTGCCAGCTCAGCGACAGGGGGCGGGGTGATTGGCACTGAAGCTTTCTTT
TRBV30	TRBJ2-1	TRBD2	NA	CAWSGTSVYNEQFF	TGTGCCTGGTCCGGGACTAGCGTCTACAATGAGCAGTTCTTC
TRBV9	TRBJ1-2	TRBD1	few	CASSPRDSMNYGYTF	TGTGCCAGCAGCCCTCGGGACAGCATGAACTATGGCTACACCTTC
TRBV5-1	TRBJ1-2	TRBD1	few	CASSLDAGQLYGYTF	TGCGCCAGCAGCTTGGATGCGGGACAGCTCTATGGCTACACCTTC
TRBV27	TRBJ1-5	TRBD1	NA	CASSLSLGQINQPQHF	TGTGCCAGCAGTTTATCCTTGGGACAGATCAATCAGCCCCAGCATTTT
TRBV7-9	TRBJ2-2	NA	NA	CASSFGGETRSTGELFF	TGTGCCAGCAGCTTTGGAGGGGAAACCCGTAGCACCGGGGAGCTGTTTTTT
TRBV3-1/TRBV3-2	TRBJ2-3	NA	NA	CASSQRDTQYF	TGTGCCAGCAGCCAGAGGGATACGCAGTATTTT
TRBV6-5	TRBJ2-1	TRBD2	NA	CASSQGLAVLFF	TGTGCCAGCAGCCAGGGACTAGCGGTTCTGTTCTTC
TRBV9	TRBJ2-1	TRBD2	NA	CASSARLADNEQFF	TGTGCCAGCAGCGCGCGACTAGCTGACAATGAGCAGTTCTTC
TRBV5-1	TRBJ2-7	NA	NA	CASTPRDEQYF	TGCGCCAGCACCCCAAGAGACGAGCAGTACTTC
TRBV12-5	TRBJ2-2	NA	NA	CASGSAGQFTGELFF	TGTGCTAGTGGTTCCGCTGGACAGTTCACCGGGGAGCTGTTTTTT
TRBV5-4	TRBJ1-1	TRBD1	once	CASSLQGYNTEAFF	TGTGCCAGCAGCCTACAGGGGTATAACACTGAAGCTTTCTTT
TRBV6-5	TRBJ1-2	TRBD1	NA	CASSPRQGGVYGYTF	TGTGCCAGCAGTCCGCGGCAGGGGGGAGTCTATGGCTACACCTTC
TRBV6-6	TRBJ1-3	NA	NA	CASSYSIGGNTIYF	TGTGCCAGCAGTTACTCGATCGGTGGAAACACCATATATTTT
TRBV7-9	TRBJ1-5	NA	NA	CASSQGPGGSQPQHF	TGTGCCAGCAGCCAAGGGCCGGGGGGATCTCAGCCCCAGCATTTT
TRBV7-2	TRBJ1-2	NA	NA	CASSLGRTNYGYTF	TGTGCCAGCAGCTTAGGCAGAACTAACTATGGCTACACCTTC
TRBV2	TRBJ2-6	NA	NA	CASKEEYSGANVLTF	TGTGCCAGCAAGGAGGAATACTCTGGGGCCAACGTCCTGACTTTC
TRBV5-1	TRBJ2-1	TRBD2	NA	CASSLVAGGGNEQFF	TGCGCCAGCAGCTTGGTCGCGGGGGGAGGGAATGAGCAGTTCTTC
TRBV5-8	TRBJ1-5	TRBD1	NA	CASSLGQGENQPQHF	TGTGCCAGCAGCTTAGGGCAGGGGGAGAATCAGCCCCAGCATTTT
TRBV15	TRBJ1-2	NA	NA	CATASDTNYGYTF	TGTGCCACCGCTTCCGACACAAACTATGGCTACACCTTC
TRBV6-1	TRBJ2-7	TRBD1	NA	CASSERGQGSYEQYF	TGTGCCAGCAGTGAACGAGGACAGGGGTCCTACGAGCAGTACTTC
TRBV5-6	TRBJ2-7	NA	NA	CASSMTLGEQYF	TGTGCCAGCAGCATGACATTAGGCGAGCAGTACTTC
TRBV6-5	TRBJ1-6	NA	NA	CASHRAGDNSPLHF	TGTGCCAGCCACAGGGCCGGGGATAATTCACCCCTCCACTTT
TRBV6-5	TRBJ2-2	NA	few	CASSHGAGELFF	TGTGCCAGCAGTCACGGGGCCGGGGAGCTGTTTTTT
TRBV4-1	TRBJ2-1	TRBD1	NA	CASRGTGGANEQFF	TGCGCCAGCAGAGGGACAGGGGGCGCCAATGAGCAGTTCTTC
TRBV11-2	TRBJ1-2	NA	once	CASSSQLVGADGYTF	TGTGCCAGCAGCTCCCAATTAGTAGGGGCGGACGGCTACACCTTC
TRBV24-1	TRBJ2-7	NA	NA	CATSASGAEVDYYEQYF	TGTGCCACCAGTGCGTCGGGAGCGGAGGTAGACTACTACGAGCAGTACTTC
TRBV25-1	TRBJ2-5	TRBD1	NA	CARPGTGNQETQYF	TGTGCCAGACCCGGGACAGGGAACCAAGAGACCCAGTACTTC
TRBV9	TRBJ2-7	TRBD2	NA	CASSTGLADYEQYF	TGTGCCAGCAGCACGGGACTAGCCGATTACGAGCAGTACTTC
TRBV19	TRBJ1-5	TRBD1	NA	CASSIAGQGSGFISHQPQHF	TGTGCCAGTAGTATAGCCGGACAGGGCTCTGGTTTCATAAGTCATCAGCCCCAGCATTTT
TRBV27	TRBJ2-2	NA	NA	CASSSPARATGELFF	TGTGCCAGCAGCAGCCCTGCTAGAGCCACCGGGGAGCTGTTTTTT
TRBV5-6	TRBJ2-5	NA	NA	CASSQPGREETQYF	TGTGCCAGCAGCCAACCCGGGCGGGAAGAGACCCAGTACTTC
TRBV11-2	TRBJ1-1	TRBD1	NA	CASSLSGGMNTEAFF	TGTGCCAGCAGCTTATCAGGGGGCATGAACACTGAAGCTTTCTTT
TRBV28	TRBJ2-1	NA	NA	CASSLGGNEQFF	TGTGCCAGCAGCCTAGGGGGCAATGAGCAGTTCTTC